These 9 T cell receptor beta chains came from one sample sequenced in a study of T-cell memory formation after mild COVID-19 (dated by TCRdb to about 2021). Libraries were prepared through 5' RACE. Instrument on record: Illumina NovaSeq 6000. TCRdb reran the public reads through fastp at Q25 and MiXCR, keeping productive beta chains. Every CDR3 protein is listed once, alongside the most common genes and DNA of its rows. The sample includes fewer than 400,000 distinct CDR3 sequences, with about 16% observed a single time. The top ten clonotypes cover roughly a fifth of the sample. The sample taken for sequencing was PBMCs or a T cell subset sorted from them (not recorded which). Receptor source: a man aged 18-30 years who had mild COVID-19 (a few samples of this study predate the infection). The sample titles of this study are shuffled in the database, so cell type and time point are left out; the donor was told from shared clones.

This clonotype has ten or more counts. The V gene is TRBV12-3 or TRBV12-4, the J gene TRBJ2-2, with 7 bases lining up with TRBD2. The CDR3 loop spans 16 amino acids. The V and J ends lost 6 bases and 0 bases, in that order; junction bases with no gene match: 7. The CDR3 region has the DNA TGTGCCAGCAGCCCCATGGCGGGGGCGAACACCGGGGAGCTGTTTTTT. This sequence encodes CASSPMAGANTGELFF.

The rearrangement links TRBV2 to TRBJ2-7, with D tentatively TRBD1 (5 bases). V lost 3 bases and J 3 bases, leaving 12 bases between the germline ends. The CDR3 loop spans 14 amino acids. Germline V gene lookup returns CDR1 SNHLY and CDR2 FYNNEI. DNA of the CDR3: TGTGCCAGCAGTGATTTTCAGGGATTCTACGAGCAGTACTTC. Residues: CASSDFQGFYEQYF.

This clonotype has only a few counts. This chain connects TRBV5-1 to TRBJ2-7; TRBD1 aligns across 11 bases. The CDR3 spans 14 residues. The V segment lost 4 bases and the J segment 5 bases; nucleotides outside the gene matches: 5. Germline loops: CDR1 SGHRS, CDR2 YFSETQ. The CDR3, as DNA: TGCGCCAGCAGCACCGGACAGGGGGCGGACGAGCAGTACGTC. Protein: CASSTGQGADEQYV.

The chain employs TRBV12-3 or TRBV12-4 and TRBJ1-1, with TRBD1 as a possible D gene (5 bases). Between the trimmed V and J ends, which lost 3 bases and 9 bases, there was a span of 17 bases. CDR3 length equals 14 residues. The CDR3 loop is CASSFDLEGLKAFF. CDR3 bases: TGTGCCAGCAGTTTTGACCTGGAGGGGCTTAAAGCTTTCTTT.

This clonotype was counted between two and nine times. The CDR3 DNA is TGCAGTGCTAGAGATAAACAGAGCTATGGCTACACCTTC. Its protein is CSARDKQSYGYTF. This chain uses TRBV20-1 with TRBJ1-2; D gene unclear. The germline V gene encodes CDR1 DFQATT and CDR2 SNEGSKA (reference sequence). V was trimmed by 0 bases and J by 4 bases, leaving 9 bases between them. The CDR3 totals 13 residues.

This chain links TRBV7-2 with TRBJ2-5, with 8 bases aligning to TRBD2. Germline CDR1 SGHTA, CDR2 FQGNSA. The CDR3 covers 17 residues. Trimming cost V 5 bases and J 4 bases; bases outside gene matches: 15. CDR3 sequence: CASSRRLAPNLGETQYF. Here the CDR3 DNA reads TGTGCCAGCAGCCGTAGACTAGCGCCCAACCTCGGAGAGACCCAGTACTTC.

The chain carries TRBV9 and TRBJ1-2; D is ambiguous. V was trimmed by 3 bases and J by 7 bases, leaving 10 bases between them. The CDR3 has 12 residues. The germline V gene encodes CDR1 SGDLS and CDR2 YYNGEE. CDR3: CASSDRLVGYTF. The CDR3 region has the DNA TGTGCCAGCAGCGACAGATTGGTTGGCTACACCTTC.

This clonotype was observed at least ten times. This chain connects TRBV20-1 to TRBJ2-4, with D perhaps TRBD1 or TRBD2 (5 bases each). V lost 6 bases, J lost 7 bases, and 16 bases lay in between. CDR1 and CDR2 from the germline V gene are DFQATT and SNEGSKA (reference sequence). The CDR3 is 13 amino acids. The DNA of the CDR3 is TGCAGTGCCAGGGACGGCGGACGCAACATTCAGTACTTC. Translated: CSARDGGRNIQYF.

This clonotype turned up a few times. The chain combines TRBV20-1 with TRBJ2-1, with 7 bases matching TRBD1. Germline-derived CDR1 and CDR2 are DFQATT and SNEGSKA (reference sequence). CDR3 length: 13 amino acids. V shed 2 bases, J shed 5 bases, and the junction held 3 bases outside the gene matches. CDR3 bases: TGCAGTGCTAGAACAGGGGTACACAATGAGCAGTTCTTC. The encoded protein is CSARTGVHNEQFF.